The sequence of this T cell receptor (beta chain) was determined in a study of human T cells and chemical hapten exposure. About the study: Patch testing was performed with 0.01% DPC on the upper back, with reading at 6 days. Whole-study results and caveats: Significantly greater numbers of large CDR3 similarity clusters came from expanded TCRs than from controls.

This clonotype has a count of ten or more. Its antigen remains unknown. From the RACE reads, TCRdb called clonotypes with MiXCR, one entry per CDR3 protein. The sample carries 62,000 or so distinct CDR3 sequences, approximately 11% recorded once. CDR3 length: 13 amino acids. Per the germline V gene, CDR1 is KGHSH and CDR2 is LQKENI. V was cut by 4 bases and J by 3 bases, with 9 bases left in between. Time point reported: pre-sensitization, week 0. As for treatment: therapeutic diphenylcyclopropenone sensitization with weekly scalp DPC. This receptor was taken from a woman in her forties or fifties with alopecia areata. Some clones in this sample may be carry-over from other donors' samples. Specimen: whole blood, collected in connection with sensitization to the hapten diphenylcyclopropenone (DPC). The rearrangement links TRBV18 to TRBJ1-1; the D gene is possibly TRBD1 (5 bases). The CDR3 nucleotides read TGTGCCAGCTCACTCAGGGAGGACACTGAAGCTTTCTTT. Its protein is CASSLREDTEAFF.